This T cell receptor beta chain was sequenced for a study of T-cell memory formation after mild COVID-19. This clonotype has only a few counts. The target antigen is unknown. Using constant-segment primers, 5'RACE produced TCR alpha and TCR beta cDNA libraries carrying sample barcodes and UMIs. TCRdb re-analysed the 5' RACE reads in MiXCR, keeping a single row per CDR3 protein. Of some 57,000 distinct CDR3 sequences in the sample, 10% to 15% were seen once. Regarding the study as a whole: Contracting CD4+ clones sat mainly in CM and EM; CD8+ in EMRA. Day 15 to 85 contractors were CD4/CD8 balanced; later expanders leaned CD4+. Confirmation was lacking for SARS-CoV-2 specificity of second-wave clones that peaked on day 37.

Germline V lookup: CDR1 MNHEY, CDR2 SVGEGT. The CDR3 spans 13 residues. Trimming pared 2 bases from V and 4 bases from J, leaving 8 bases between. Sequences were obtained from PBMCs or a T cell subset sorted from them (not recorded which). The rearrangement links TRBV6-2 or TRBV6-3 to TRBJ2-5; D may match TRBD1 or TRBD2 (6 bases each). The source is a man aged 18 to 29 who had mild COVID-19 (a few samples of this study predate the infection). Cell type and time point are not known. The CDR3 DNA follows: TGTGCCAGCAGTTACGGGGGGCCAGAGACCCAGTACTTC. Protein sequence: CASSYGGPETQYF.